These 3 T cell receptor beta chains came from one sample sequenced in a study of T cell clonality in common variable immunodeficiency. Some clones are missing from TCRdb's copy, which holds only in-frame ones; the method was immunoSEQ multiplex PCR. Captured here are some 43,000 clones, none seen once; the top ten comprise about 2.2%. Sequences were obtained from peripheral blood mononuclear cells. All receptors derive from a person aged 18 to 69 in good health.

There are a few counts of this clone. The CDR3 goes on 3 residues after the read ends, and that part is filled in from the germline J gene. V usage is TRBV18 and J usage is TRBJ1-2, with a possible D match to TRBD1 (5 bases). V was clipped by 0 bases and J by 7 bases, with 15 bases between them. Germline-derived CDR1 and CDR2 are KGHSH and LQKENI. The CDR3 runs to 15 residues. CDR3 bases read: TGTGCCAGCTCACCACCGGACCCCAGGGCCTTTGGC. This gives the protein CASSPPDPRAFG. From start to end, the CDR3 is CASSPPDPRAFGYTF.

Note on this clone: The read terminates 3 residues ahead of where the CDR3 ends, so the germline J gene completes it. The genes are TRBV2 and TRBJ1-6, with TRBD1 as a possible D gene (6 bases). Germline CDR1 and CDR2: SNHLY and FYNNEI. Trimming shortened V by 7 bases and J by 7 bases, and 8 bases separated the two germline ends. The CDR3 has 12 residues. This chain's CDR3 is CASKDSNSPLHF. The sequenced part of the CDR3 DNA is TGTGCCAGCAAGGACAGCAATTCACCC.

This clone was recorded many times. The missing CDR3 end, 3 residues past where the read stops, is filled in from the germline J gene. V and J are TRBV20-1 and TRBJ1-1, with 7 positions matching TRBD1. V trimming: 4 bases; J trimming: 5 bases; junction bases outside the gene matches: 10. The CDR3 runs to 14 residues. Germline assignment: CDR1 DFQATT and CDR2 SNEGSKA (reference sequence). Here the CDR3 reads CSATRTQGRTEAFF. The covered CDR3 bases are TGCAGTGCTACAAGAACACAGGGGAGAACTGAA.